The T cell receptor (beta chain) under discussion was sequenced for a study of response to subunit inactivated influenza vaccine. This clonotype occurred a few times. MiXCR, applied by TCRdb to the RT-PCR reads, yields one record per CDR3 protein. This sample has over 800,000 distinct CDR3 sequences; about 20% occur once, and the top ten carry roughly 10%. The sequenced sample was PBMCs from blood, obtained about 5 days after vaccination. The sequence came from a man aged 50-60 years who received an inactivated influenza vaccine.

CDR3 nucleotide sequence: TGCGCCAGCAGAATAGACAGCGTCTCGGGCACAGATACGCAGTATTTT. Translation: CASRIDSVSGTDTQYF. The chain combines TRBV5-1 with TRBJ2-3; a possible D gene is TRBD1 (5 bases). The V gene lost 5 bases and the J gene lost 1 base, with 17 bases spanning the gap. Germline CDR1 is SGHRS and CDR2 is YFSETQ. CDR3 length: 16 amino acids.